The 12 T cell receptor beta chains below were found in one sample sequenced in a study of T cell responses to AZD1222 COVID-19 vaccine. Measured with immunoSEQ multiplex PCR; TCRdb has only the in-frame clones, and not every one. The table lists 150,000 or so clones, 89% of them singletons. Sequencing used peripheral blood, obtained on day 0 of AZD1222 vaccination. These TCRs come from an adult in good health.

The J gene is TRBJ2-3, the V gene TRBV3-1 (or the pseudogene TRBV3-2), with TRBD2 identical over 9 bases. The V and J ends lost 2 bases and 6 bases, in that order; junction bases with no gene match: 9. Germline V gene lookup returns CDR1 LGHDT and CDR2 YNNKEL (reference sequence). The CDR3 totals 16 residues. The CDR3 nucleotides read TGTGCCAGCAGCCAACCCGGGACTAGCCCTAGTGATACGCAGTATTTT. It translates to CASSQPGTSPSDTQYF.

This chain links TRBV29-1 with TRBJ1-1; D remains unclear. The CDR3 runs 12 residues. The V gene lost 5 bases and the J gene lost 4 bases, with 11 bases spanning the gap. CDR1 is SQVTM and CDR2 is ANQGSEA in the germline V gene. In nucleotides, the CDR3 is TGCAGCGTTAACTTTATGGGCACTGAAGCTTTCTTT. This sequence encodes CSVNFMGTEAFF.

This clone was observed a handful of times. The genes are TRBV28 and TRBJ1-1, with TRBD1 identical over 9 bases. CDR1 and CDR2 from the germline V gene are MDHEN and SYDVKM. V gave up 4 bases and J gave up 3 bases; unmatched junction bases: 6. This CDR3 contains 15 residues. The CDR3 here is CASSSPTGGYTEAFF. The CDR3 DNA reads TGTGCCAGCAGTTCACCAACAGGGGGCTACACTGAAGCTTTCTTT.

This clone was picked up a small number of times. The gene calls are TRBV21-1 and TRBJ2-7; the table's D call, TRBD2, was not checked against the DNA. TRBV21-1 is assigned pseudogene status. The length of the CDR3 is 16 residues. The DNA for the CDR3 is TGTGCCAGCAGCCAAGACAGAGGGCAGAGGCAATACGAGCAGTACTTC. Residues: CASSQDRGQRQYEQYF.

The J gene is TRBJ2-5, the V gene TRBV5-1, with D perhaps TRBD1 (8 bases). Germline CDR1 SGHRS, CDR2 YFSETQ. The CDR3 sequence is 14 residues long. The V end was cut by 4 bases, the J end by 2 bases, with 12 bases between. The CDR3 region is CASSLQGGQETQYF. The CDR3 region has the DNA TGCGCCAGCAGCCTACAGGGGGGGCAAGAGACCCAGTACTTC.

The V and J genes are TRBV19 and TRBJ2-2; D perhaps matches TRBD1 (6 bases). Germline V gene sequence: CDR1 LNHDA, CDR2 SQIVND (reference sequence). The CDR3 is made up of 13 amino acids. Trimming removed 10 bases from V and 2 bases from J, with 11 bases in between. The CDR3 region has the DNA TGTGCCACCGACAGGCGAAACACCGGGGAGCTGTTTTTT. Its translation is CATDRRNTGELFF.

As DNA, the CDR3 is TGTGCCAGCAGAAACGACTATGGCTACACCTTC. Its protein is CASRNDYGYTF. This chain joins TRBV28 and TRBJ1-2; D unclear. Trimming took off 6 bases at V and 3 bases at J, with 5 bases between the two ends. CDR3 length: 11 amino acids. Germline values: CDR1 MDHEN, CDR2 SYDVKM.

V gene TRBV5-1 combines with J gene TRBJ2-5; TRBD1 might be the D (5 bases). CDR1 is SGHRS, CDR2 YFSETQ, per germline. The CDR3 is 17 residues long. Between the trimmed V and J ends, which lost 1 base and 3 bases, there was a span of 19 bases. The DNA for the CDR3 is TGCGCCAGCAGCTTGTTTTCTTTGGGTCAGGGAAAAGAGACCCAGTACTTC. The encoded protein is CASSLFSLGQGKETQYF.

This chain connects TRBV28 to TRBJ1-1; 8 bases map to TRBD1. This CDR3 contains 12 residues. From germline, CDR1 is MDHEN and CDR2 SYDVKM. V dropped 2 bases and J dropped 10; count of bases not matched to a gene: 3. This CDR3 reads CASSLQGAGAFF. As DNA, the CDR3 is TGTGCCAGCAGTTTACAGGGGGCGGGAGCTTTCTTT.

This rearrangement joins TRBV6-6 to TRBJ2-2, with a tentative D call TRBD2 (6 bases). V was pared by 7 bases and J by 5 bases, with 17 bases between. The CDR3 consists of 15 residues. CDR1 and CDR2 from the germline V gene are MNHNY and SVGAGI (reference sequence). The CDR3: CASKLREFETGELFF. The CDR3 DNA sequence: TGTGCCAGCAAGCTCCGGGAGTTTGAGACCGGGGAGCTGTTTTTT.

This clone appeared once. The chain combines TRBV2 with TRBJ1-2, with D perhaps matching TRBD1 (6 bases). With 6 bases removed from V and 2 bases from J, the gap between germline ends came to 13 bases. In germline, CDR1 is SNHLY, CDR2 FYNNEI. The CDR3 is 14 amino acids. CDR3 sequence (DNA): TGTGCCAGCAGCTTGACAGGACTAAACTATGGCTACACCTTC. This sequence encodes CASSLTGLNYGYTF.

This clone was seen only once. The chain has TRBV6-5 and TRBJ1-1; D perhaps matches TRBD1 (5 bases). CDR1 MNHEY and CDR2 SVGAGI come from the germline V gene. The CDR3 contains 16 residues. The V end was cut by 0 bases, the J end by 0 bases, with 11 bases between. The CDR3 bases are TGTGCCAGCAGTTACTCGAGACAGATCATGAACACTGAAGCTTTCTTT. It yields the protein CASSYSRQIMNTEAFF.